These T cell receptor beta chains were read from a single sample in a study of early T cells in non-severe SARS-CoV-2 infection. TCRdb processed the 5' RACE reads anew with MiXCR; each CDR3 protein has one entry. This sample has fewer than 100,000 distinct CDR3 sequences; roughly 6% occur once, and the top ten carry about 8%. The specimen was whole blood. The source is an adult who was a healthcare worker with PCR-confirmed SARS-CoV-2 infection or an uninfected control (not recorded which). Both conserved end residues are part of each CDR3. Each record gives: V gene, D gene, J gene, clone size, CDR3 protein, CDR3 DNA. The D gene is left open where the match is weak. The size of a clone is reported for some rows only, either as once, few or many, or as a class for expanded clones.

TRBV28	-	TRBJ1-1	-	CASSETGRTEAFF	TGTGCCAGCAGTGAAACAGGGCGGACTGAAGCTTTCTTT
TRBV5-6	-	TRBJ1-1	-	CASSLWATVNTEAFF	TGTGCCAGCAGCTTGTGGGCGACAGTGAACACTGAAGCTTTCTTT
TRBV11-2	-	TRBJ2-3	few	CASSFGRGTDTQYF	TGTGCCAGCAGCTTTGGACGGGGCACAGATACGCAGTATTTT
TRBV4-3	TRBD2	TRBJ2-1	many	CASSQDPGGGRDEQFF	TGCGCCAGCAGCCAAGATCCCGGGGGAGGGAGGGATGAGCAGTTCTTC
TRBV6-6	-	TRBJ2-1	many	CASSYPLAYNEQFF	TGTGCCAGCAGTTACCCATTGGCCTACAATGAGCAGTTCTTC
TRBV24-1	TRBD2	TRBJ2-3	few	CATSDPTSGRSDTQYF	TGTGCCACCAGTGATCCGACTAGCGGGAGGTCAGATACGCAGTATTTT
TRBV5-4	TRBD2	TRBJ2-1	-	CASSLAGSGGDYNEQFF	TGTGCCAGCAGCTTGGCCGGGAGCGGGGGGGATTACAATGAGCAGTTCTTC
TRBV11-2	TRBD1	TRBJ1-6	many	CASSQGGWDNSPLHF	TGTGCCAGCAGCCAGGGGGGCTGGGATAATTCACCCCTCCACTTT
TRBV12-3/TRBV12-4	-	TRBJ1-5	many	CASSLEQGINQPQHF	TGTGCCAGCAGTTTGGAACAGGGTATCAATCAGCCCCAGCATTTT
TRBV5-6	-	TRBJ1-3	few	CASSLRPGDTIYF	TGTGCCAGCAGCTTGCGCCCGGGGGACACCATATATTTT
TRBV20-1	-	TRBJ1-2	medium-sized	CSAGDRFDGYTF	TGCAGTGCTGGAGACCGTTTCGATGGCTACACCTTC
TRBV6-2/TRBV6-3	TRBD1	TRBJ1-2	-	CASSYGWDRRGGYTF	TGTGCCAGCAGTTACGGCTGGGACAGGCGCGGAGGCTACACCTTC
TRBV29-1	TRBD1	TRBJ2-5	-	CSVETGTGGEETQYF	TGCAGCGTTGAAACCGGGACAGGGGGTGAAGAGACCCAGTACTTC
TRBV5-5	-	TRBJ1-1	many	CASSRTVNTEAFF	TGTGCCAGCAGCAGGACAGTGAACACTGAAGCTTTCTTT
TRBV25-1	-	TRBJ2-7	many	CASSPWKGISYEQYF	TGTGCCAGCAGTCCTTGGAAGGGAATCTCCTACGAGCAGTACTTC
TRBV20-1	TRBD1	TRBJ1-2	few	CSAPGTGSYGYTF	TGCAGTGCCCCCGGGACAGGGTCCTATGGCTACACCTTC
TRBV2	TRBD1	TRBJ1-1	-	CASTKPRQGGSSHTEAFF	TGTGCCAGCACTAAACCTCGACAGGGGGGTTCGTCCCATACTGAAGCTTTCTTT
TRBV12-3/TRBV12-4	TRBD2	TRBJ2-2	-	CASLSGMNTGELFF	TGTGCCAGCCTAAGCGGGATGAACACCGGGGAGCTGTTTTTT
TRBV9	TRBD2	TRBJ2-4	-	CASSFLAGEGIQYF	TGTGCCAGCAGCTTTTTAGCGGGAGAGGGCATTCAGTACTTC
TRBV2	-	TRBJ2-7	-	CASSVRDEQYF	TGTGCCAGCAGTGTCAGGGACGAGCAGTACTTC
TRBV20-1	-	TRBJ1-2	many	CSAPDRFYGYTF	TGCAGTGCTCCAGACAGGTTCTATGGCTACACCTTC
TRBV9	TRBD1	TRBJ2-2	many	CASGTGTTGELFF	TGTGCCAGCGGGACAGGGACGACCGGGGAGCTGTTTTTT
TRBV7-6	TRBD1	TRBJ2-7	few	CASSAGTGGVWDLYF	TGTGCCAGCAGCGCCGGGACAGGGGGAGTTTGGGATTTGTATTTC
TRBV29-1	-	TRBJ1-1	-	CSASGPGKRNLF	TGCAGCGCCTCCGGGCCTGGGAAACGGAACCTCTTT
TRBV15	-	TRBJ2-1	many	CATSDRTLATSYNEQFF	TGTGCCACCAGCGACCGAACTCTAGCGACTTCCTACAATGAGCAGTTCTTC
TRBV19	-	TRBJ1-6	many	CASMGRPNSPLHF	TGTGCCAGTATGGGACGTCCTAATTCACCCCTCCACTTT
TRBV20-1	TRBD1	TRBJ1-1	-	CSARRTGGTEAFF	TGCAGTGCTAGAAGGACAGGGGGAACTGAAGCTTTCTTT
TRBV12-3/TRBV12-4	-	TRBJ1-1	-	CASSLGPEAFF	TGTGCCAGCAGTTTGGGGCCTGAAGCTTTCTTT
TRBV20-1	TRBD1	TRBJ2-3	many	CSAMTGTGMIGTDTQYF	TGCAGTGCTATGACCGGGACAGGGATGATTGGCACAGATACGCAGTATTTT
TRBV29-1	-	TRBJ2-3	many	CSVEGSGSNTDTQYF	TGCAGCGTTGAAGGTTCAGGGTCAAACACAGATACGCAGTATTTT
TRBV20-1	TRBD1	TRBJ1-1	many	CSASRTGNTEAFF	TGCAGTGCTAGTCGGACAGGGAACACTGAAGCTTTCTTT
TRBV6-2/TRBV6-3	-	TRBJ1-5	-	CASSYSARGNQPQHF	TGTGCCAGCAGTTACTCTGCGCGGGGCAATCAGCCCCAGCATTTT
TRBV7-9	TRBD1	TRBJ1-1	few	CASSEGTGKNTEAFF	TGTGCCAGCAGCGAGGGGACAGGGAAGAACACTGAAGCTTTCTTT
TRBV5-1	-	TRBJ2-7	few	CASAGQTYEQYF	TGCGCCAGTGCGGGACAGACCTACGAGCAGTACTTC
TRBV12-5	-	TRBJ2-7	many	CASGSPPQGTHEQYF	TGTGCTAGTGGTTCGCCACCTCAGGGGACCCACGAGCAGTACTTC
TRBV7-8	TRBD1	TRBJ1-1	-	CASSFRGGTEAFF	TGTGCCAGCAGCTTCAGGGGGGGGACTGAAGCTTTCTTT
TRBV6-5	TRBD2	TRBJ2-3	-	CASSAIGRGVYTDTQYF	TGTGCCAGCAGTGCCATTGGGCGGGGGGTCTACACAGATACGCAGTATTTT
TRBV7-9	-	TRBJ2-5	few	CASGNAEIQETQYF	TGTGCCAGCGGCAATGCGGAGATCCAAGAGACCCAGTACTTC
TRBV28	-	TRBJ2-5	few	CASSLYAQQETQYF	TGTGCCAGCAGTTTATACGCACAGCAAGAGACCCAGTACTTC
TRBV20-1	-	TRBJ2-3	many	CSARDSTRGTDTQYF	TGCAGTGCTAGAGATAGCACGAGGGGCACAGATACGCAGTATTTT
TRBV7-2	-	TRBJ2-7	many	CASTRTSEEQYF	TGTGCCAGTACTAGGACCTCTGAGGAGCAGTACTTC
TRBV19	-	TRBJ2-7	few	CASSIAATSYEQYF	TGTGCCAGTAGTATAGCAGCGACCTCCTACGAGCAGTACTTC
TRBV5-1	TRBD1	TRBJ1-6	many	CASSPIDRGNSPLHF	TGCGCCAGCAGCCCGATCGACAGGGGTAATTCACCCCTCCACTTT
TRBV19	-	TRBJ2-5	many	CASANQETQYF	TGTGCCAGTGCAAACCAAGAGACCCAGTACTTC
TRBV7-9	-	TRBJ2-3	many	CASSTTTDTQYF	TGTGCCAGCAGCACCACCACAGATACGCAGTATTTT
TRBV2	-	TRBJ2-5	many	CASTGGYTGAQYF	TGTGCCAGCACCGGAGGGTACACTGGGGCCCAGTACTTC
TRBV20-1	-	TRBJ1-2	-	CSARDDRPQNYGYTF	TGCAGTGCTAGAGATGACAGGCCCCAAAACTATGGCTACACCTTC
TRBV6-2/TRBV6-3	-	TRBJ2-7	-	CASSYGRDVHEQYF	TGTGCCAGCAGTTACGGAAGGGACGTCCACGAGCAGTACTTC
TRBV5-1	TRBD1	TRBJ2-3	few	CASSLGTGADTQYF	TGCGCCAGCAGCTTGGGGACAGGGGCAGATACGCAGTATTTT
TRBV9	TRBD1	TRBJ1-1	-	CASSVRDRGDNTEAFF	TGTGCCAGCAGCGTGCGGGACAGGGGAGACAACACTGAAGCTTTCTTT
TRBV5-1	TRBD1	TRBJ2-6	many	CASSSGQGFQLGGANVLTF	TGCGCCAGCAGCTCAGGACAGGGGTTCCAATTAGGTGGGGCCAACGTCCTGACTTTC
TRBV7-2	TRBD1	TRBJ1-2	-	CASSPTTGGAGYTF	TGTGCCAGCAGCCCTACGACAGGGGGCGCCGGCTACACCTTC
TRBV29-1	-	TRBJ2-5	few	CSVQYQETQYF	TGCAGCGTCCAGTACCAAGAGACCCAGTACTTC
TRBV5-1	-	TRBJ1-1	-	CASSLTGMNTEAFF	TGCGCCAGCAGCTTAACGGGGATGAACACTGAAGCTTTCTTT
TRBV6-4	-	TRBJ2-7	few	CASSEGPSYEQYF	TGTGCCAGCAGTGAGGGACCGTCCTACGAGCAGTACTTC
TRBV7-9	-	TRBJ2-4	-	CASSLTGRGGLENIQYF	TGTGCCAGCAGCTTAACGGGCAGGGGAGGGTTAGAAAACATTCAGTACTTC